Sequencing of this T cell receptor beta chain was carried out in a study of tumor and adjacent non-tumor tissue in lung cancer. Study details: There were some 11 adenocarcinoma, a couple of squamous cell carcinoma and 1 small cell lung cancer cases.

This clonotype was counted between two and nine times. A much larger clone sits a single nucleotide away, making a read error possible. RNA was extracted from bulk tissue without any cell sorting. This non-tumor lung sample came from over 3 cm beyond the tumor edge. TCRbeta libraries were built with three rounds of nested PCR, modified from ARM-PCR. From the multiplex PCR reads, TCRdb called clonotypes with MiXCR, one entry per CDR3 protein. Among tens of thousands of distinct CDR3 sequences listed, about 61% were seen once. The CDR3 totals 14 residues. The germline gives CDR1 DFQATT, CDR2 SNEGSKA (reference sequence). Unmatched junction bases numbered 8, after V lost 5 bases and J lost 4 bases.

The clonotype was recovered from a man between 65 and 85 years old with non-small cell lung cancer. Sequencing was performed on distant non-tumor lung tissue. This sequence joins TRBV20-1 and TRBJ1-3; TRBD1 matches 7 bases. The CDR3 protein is CSAATGDKGNTIYF. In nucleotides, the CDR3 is TGCAGTGCTGCCACAGGGGACAAAGGAAACACCATATATTTT.